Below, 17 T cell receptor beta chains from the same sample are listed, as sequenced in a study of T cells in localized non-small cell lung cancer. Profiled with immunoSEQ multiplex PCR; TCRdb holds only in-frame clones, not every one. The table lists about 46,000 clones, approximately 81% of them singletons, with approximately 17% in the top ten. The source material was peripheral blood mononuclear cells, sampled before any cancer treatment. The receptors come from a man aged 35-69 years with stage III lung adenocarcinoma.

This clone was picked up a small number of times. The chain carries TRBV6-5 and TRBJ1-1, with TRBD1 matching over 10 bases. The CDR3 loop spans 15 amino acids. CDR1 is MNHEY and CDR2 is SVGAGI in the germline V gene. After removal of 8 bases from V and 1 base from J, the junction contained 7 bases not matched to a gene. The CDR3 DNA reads TGTGCCAGCTCCCGGGACAGGGGCCAGAACACTGAAGCTTTCTTT. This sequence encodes CASSRDRGQNTEAFF.

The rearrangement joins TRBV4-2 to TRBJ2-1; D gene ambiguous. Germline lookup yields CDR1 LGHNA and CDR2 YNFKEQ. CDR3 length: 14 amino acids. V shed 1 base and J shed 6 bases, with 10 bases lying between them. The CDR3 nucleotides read TGTGCCAGCAGCCAAGGAATGGGTTCCAATGAGCAGTTCTTC. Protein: CASSQGMGSNEQFF.

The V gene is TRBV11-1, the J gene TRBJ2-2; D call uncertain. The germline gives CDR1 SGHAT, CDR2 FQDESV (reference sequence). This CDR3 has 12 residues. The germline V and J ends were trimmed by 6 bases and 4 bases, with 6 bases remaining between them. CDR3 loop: CASRSGTGELFF. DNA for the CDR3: TGTGCCAGCAGGTCTGGCACCGGGGAGCTGTTTTTT.

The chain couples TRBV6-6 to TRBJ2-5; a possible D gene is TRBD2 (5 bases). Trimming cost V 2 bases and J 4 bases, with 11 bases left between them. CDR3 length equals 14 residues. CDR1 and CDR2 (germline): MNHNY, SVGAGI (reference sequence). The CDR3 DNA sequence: TGTGCCAGCAGTTACGTGCTAGCTGGAGAGACCCAGTACTTC. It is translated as CASSYVLAGETQYF.

CDR3 in amino acids: CASSQKLPGQGAPTGELFF. In DNA, the CDR3 is TGCGCCAGCAGCCAAAAACTCCCGGGACAGGGGGCCCCCACCGGGGAGCTGTTTTTT. The V gene is TRBV4-1, the J gene TRBJ2-2; 12 bases fit TRBD1. The CDR3 is 19 amino acids. V lost 2 bases to trimming and J lost 4 bases; unmatched junction nucleotides: 11. CDR1 is MGHRA and CDR2 is YSYEKL in the germline V gene.

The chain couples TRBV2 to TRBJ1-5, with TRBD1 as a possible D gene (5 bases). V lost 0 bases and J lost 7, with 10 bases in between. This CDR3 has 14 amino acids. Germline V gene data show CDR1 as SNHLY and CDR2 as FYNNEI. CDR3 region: CASSEATGSQPQHF. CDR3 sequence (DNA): TGTGCCAGCAGTGAAGCCACAGGAAGCCAGCCCCAGCATTTT. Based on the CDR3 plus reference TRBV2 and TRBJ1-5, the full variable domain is EPEVTQTPSHQVTQMGQEVILRCVPISNHLYFYWYRQILGQKVEFLVSFYNNEISEKSEIFDDQFSVERPDGSNFTLKIRSTKLEDSAMYFCASSEATGSQPQHFGDGTRLSIL.

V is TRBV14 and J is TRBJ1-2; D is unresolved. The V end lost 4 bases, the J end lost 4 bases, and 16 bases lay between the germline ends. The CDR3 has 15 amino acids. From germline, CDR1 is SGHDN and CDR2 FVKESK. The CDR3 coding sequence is TGTGCCAGCAGCCTACTCCTGGGAGTCTCCTATGGCTACACCTTC. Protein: CASSLLLGVSYGYTF.

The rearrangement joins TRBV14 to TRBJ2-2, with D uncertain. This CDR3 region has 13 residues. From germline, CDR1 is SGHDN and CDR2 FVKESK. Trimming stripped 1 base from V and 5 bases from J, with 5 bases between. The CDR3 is CASSQAQTGELFF. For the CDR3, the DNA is TGTGCCAGCAGCCAAGCTCAGACCGGGGAGCTGTTTTTT.

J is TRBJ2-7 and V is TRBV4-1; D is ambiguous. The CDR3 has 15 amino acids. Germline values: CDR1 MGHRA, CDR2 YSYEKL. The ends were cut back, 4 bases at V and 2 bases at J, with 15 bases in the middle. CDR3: CASSLLTGSTYEQYF. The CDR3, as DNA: TGCGCCAGCAGCCTCTTGACGGGCTCCACCTACGAGCAGTACTTC.

The CDR3 sequence: CASSDYGDYEQFF. The CDR3 coding sequence is TGTGCCAGCAGTGATTATGGGGATTACGAGCAGTTCTTC. The rearrangement joins TRBV25-1 to TRBJ2-1; D uncertain. V was pared by 3 bases and J by 10 bases, with 13 bases between. This CDR3 is 13 amino acids long. CDR1 and CDR2 (germline): MGHDK, SYGVNS.

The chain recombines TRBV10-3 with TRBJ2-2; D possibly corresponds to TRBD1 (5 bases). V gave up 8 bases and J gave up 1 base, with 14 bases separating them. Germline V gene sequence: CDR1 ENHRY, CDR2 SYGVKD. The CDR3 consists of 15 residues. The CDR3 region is CAIPAGILNTGELFF. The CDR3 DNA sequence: TGTGCCATCCCTGCAGGGATTCTGAACACCGGGGAGCTGTTTTTT.

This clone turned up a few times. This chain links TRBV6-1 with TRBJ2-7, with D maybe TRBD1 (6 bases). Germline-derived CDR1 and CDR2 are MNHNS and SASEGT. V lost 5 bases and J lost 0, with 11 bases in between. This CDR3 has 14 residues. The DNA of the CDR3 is TGTGCCAGCAGTCGTACAGGGAGCTCCTACGAGCAGTACTTC. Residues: CASSRTGSSYEQYF.

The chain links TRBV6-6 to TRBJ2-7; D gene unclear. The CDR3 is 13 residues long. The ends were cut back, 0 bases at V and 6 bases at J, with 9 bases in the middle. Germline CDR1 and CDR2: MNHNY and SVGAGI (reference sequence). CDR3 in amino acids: CASSYSSDLEQYF. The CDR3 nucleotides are TGTGCCAGCAGTTACTCAAGCGACCTCGAGCAGTACTTC.

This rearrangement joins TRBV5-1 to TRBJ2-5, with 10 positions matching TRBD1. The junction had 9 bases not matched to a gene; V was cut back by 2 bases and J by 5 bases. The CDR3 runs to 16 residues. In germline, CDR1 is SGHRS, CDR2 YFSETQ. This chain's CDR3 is CASSLPGQGFGETQYF. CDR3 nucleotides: TGCGCCAGCAGCTTACCGGGACAGGGGTTCGGGGAGACCCAGTACTTC.

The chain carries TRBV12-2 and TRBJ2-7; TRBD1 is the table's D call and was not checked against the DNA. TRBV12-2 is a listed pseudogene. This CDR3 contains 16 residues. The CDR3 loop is CASRLSWTGAFDEQYF. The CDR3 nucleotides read TGTGCAAGTCGCTTATCCTGGACAGGGGCCTTCGACGAGCAGTACTTC.

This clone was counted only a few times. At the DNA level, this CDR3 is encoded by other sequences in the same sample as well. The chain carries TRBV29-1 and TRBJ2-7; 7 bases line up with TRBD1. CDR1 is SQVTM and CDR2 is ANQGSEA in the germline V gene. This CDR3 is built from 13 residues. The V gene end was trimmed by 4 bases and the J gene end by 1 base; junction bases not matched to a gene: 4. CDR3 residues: CSVVGQPSYEQYF. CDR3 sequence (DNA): TGCAGCGTTGTGGGACAGCCATCCTACGAGCAGTACTTC.

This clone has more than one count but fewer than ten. For the CDR3, the DNA is TGTGCCAGCAGCTTGTTAAGTGGACGGCCCCATGAGCAGTTCTTC. This codes for CASSLLSGRPHEQFF. The genes are TRBV5-6 and TRBJ2-1; D remains ambiguous. The CDR3 is 15 residues long. Per germline, CDR1 SGHDT and CDR2 YYEEEE. The V end lost 1 base, the J end lost 8 bases, and 16 bases lay between the germline ends.